What follows describes a single T cell receptor (beta chain). The data belong to a study of T cells in pancreatic ductal adenocarcinoma. TCRdb's table, derived via immunoSEQ multiplex PCR, lists solely in-frame clones and lacks some. The profile shows approximately 97,000 clones, more than 90% of them singletons. The CDR3 totals 15 residues. Trimming took 0 bases from V and 10 from J, leaving 16 bases between them. Germline V gene data show CDR1 as LGHNA and CDR2 as YSLEER. The selected patients with pancreatic ductal adenocarcinoma had surgery but no neoadjuvant therapy. The TCR was taken from a human donor with pancreatic ductal adenocarcinoma. The J gene is TRBJ2-1, the V gene TRBV4-3; D is possibly TRBD2 (5 bases). The specimen was PBMCs. In DNA form, the CDR3 reads TGCGCCAGCAGCCAAGATTCAGTCCTAGCAGGCGAGCAGTTCTTC. Its translation is CASSQDSVLAGEQFF.